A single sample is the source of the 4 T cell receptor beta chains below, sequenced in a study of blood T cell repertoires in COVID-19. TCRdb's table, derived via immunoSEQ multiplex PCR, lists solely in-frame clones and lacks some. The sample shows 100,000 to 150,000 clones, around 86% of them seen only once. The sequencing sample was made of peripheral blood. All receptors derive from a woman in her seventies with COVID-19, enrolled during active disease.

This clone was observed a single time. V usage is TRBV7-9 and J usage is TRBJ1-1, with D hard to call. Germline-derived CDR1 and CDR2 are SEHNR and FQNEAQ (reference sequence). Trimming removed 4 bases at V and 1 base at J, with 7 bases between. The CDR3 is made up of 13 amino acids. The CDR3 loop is CASSYGENTEAFF. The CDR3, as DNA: TGTGCCAGCAGCTACGGTGAGAACACTGAAGCTTTCTTT.

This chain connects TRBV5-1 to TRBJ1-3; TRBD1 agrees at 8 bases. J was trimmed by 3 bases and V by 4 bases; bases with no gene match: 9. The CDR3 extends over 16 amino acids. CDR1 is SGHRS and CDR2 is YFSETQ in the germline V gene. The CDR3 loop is CASSTRQGTRGNTIYF. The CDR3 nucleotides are TGCGCCAGCAGCACTCGACAGGGGACTCGTGGAAACACCATATATTTT.

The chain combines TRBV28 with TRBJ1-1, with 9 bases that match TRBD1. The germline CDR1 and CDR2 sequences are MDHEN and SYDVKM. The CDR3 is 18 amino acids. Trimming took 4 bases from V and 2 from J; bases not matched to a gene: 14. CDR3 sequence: CASSYLFTGTGRNTEAFF. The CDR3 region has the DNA TGTGCCAGCAGTTATTTATTTACCGGGACAGGGAGAAACACTGAAGCTTTCTTT.

The CDR3 bases are TGTGCCGCACAGGGGGTTAGAGGAACTAATGAAAAACTGTTTTTT. It is translated as CAAQGVRGTNEKLFF. The chain recombines TRBV25-1 with TRBJ1-4; TRBD1 matches 8 bases. The CDR3 length is 15 residues. The germline V gene encodes CDR1 MGHDK and CDR2 SYGVNS. Trimming took 11 bases from V and 1 from J; bases not matched to a gene: 9.